This TCR beta chain was sequenced in a study of T cell clones after liver transplantation. Study-level information: Immunosuppression withdrawal was tried within 2 years after liver transplantation in this trial. TCRbeta sequencing after a pre-transplant mixed lymphocyte reaction identified graft-donor-reactive clones, later tracked in post-transplant blood. Study results and limitations: Conclusions were preliminary, with small, heterogeneous patient groups.

CDR1 and CDR2 from the germline V gene are MNHEY and SVGAGI. The V gene end was trimmed by 4 bases and the J gene end by 7 bases; junction bases not matched to a gene: 3. The CDR3 consists of 12 residues. Using immunoSEQ multiplex PCR, the repertoire was profiled, and TCRdb retains in-frame clones only, with some absent. Of tens of thousands of clones in the sample, almost 95% were seen once. With regard to this clone: Its target is unknown.

Sorting of unstimulated PBMCs yielded separate CD3+CD4+ and CD3+CD8+ fractions. The chain carries TRBV6-5 and TRBJ1-1, with 7 positions matching TRBD1. This TCR was sampled from a human patient who received a liver transplant. Some T cells here may be from the graft donor. The specimen was CD4+ T cells from blood, collected around 25 months after liver transplant. As DNA, the CDR3 is TGTGCCAGCAGTTCCGGGACAGTTGAAGCTTTCTTT. This gives the protein CASSSGTVEAFF.